The 30 T cell receptor beta chains in this list originate from one sample, sequenced in a study of shared clonotypes between healthy human individuals. The repertoire was sequenced with immunoSEQ multiplex PCR; TCRdb's copy has only in-frame clones and lacks some. The sample gives about 1.1 million clones, approximately 80% of which show up once; almost 0.9% is in the top ten. Sequencing was carried out using memory CD4+ T cells from PBMCs. Documented subset: CD45RA-negative fraction. All receptors come from a man aged 18 to 30 in good health. Some clones in this sample may be carry-over from other donors' samples.

The count of this clone is one. The J gene is TRBJ2-2, the V gene TRBV15, with D perhaps matching TRBD2 (6 bases). The germline V gene has CDR1 LNHNV and CDR2 YYDKDF (reference sequence). The CDR3 loop spans 17 amino acids. The ends were cut back, 0 bases at V and 2 bases at J, with 13 bases in the middle. The CDR3 DNA follows: TGTGCCACCAGCAGAGATCGAGGAGGGGCCAACACCGGGGAGCTGTTTTTT. Translation: CATSRDRGGANTGELFF.

The chain combines TRBV6-5 with TRBJ1-5; D is ambiguous. V was shortened by 0 bases and J by 9 bases, with 9 bases between the two germline ends. The CDR3 has 13 residues. Per the germline V gene, CDR1 is MNHEY and CDR2 is SVGAGI. DNA for the CDR3: TGTGCCAGCAGTTACTCGGTTTGGATGCCCCAGCATTTT. Its protein is CASSYSVWMPQHF.

This chain connects TRBV10-3 to TRBJ1-1, with unresolved D. The CDR3 sequence is 14 residues long. Germline V gene lookup returns CDR1 ENHRY and CDR2 SYGVKD. Trimming took 6 bases from V and 3 from J, leaving 14 bases between them. CDR3 sequence (DNA): TGTGCCATCAGAAACTCGGACGGGTACACTGAAGCTTTCTTT. Protein: CAIRNSDGYTEAFF.

The chain combines TRBV7-2 with TRBJ1-5; D is undetermined. This CDR3 region has 15 residues. Trimming took off 1 base at V and 0 bases at J, with 7 bases between the two ends. Germline CDR1 SGHTA, CDR2 FQGNSA. In nucleotides, the CDR3 is TGTGCCAGCAGCTTAGTCACGTATAGCAATCAGCCCCAGCATTTT. Its translation: CASSLVTYSNQPQHF.

The genes are TRBV15 and TRBJ2-7; maybe TRBD1 (5 bases). Germline V lookup: CDR1 LNHNV, CDR2 YYDKDF (reference sequence). The CDR3 is made up of 13 amino acids. V was cut by 0 bases and J by 6 bases, with 9 bases left in between. In DNA, the CDR3 is TGTGCCACCAGCAGAGATCAGGGTTTCGAGCAGTACTTC. This gives the protein CATSRDQGFEQYF.

V usage is TRBV18 and J usage is TRBJ2-7; 8 nucleotides match TRBD2. Per the germline V gene, CDR1 is KGHSH and CDR2 is LQKENI. Trimming cost V 3 bases and J 0 bases; bases outside gene matches: 7. CDR3 length: 16 amino acids. CDR3 DNA sequence: TGTGCCAGCTCACCGGGACGGGAGGGCCTCTCCTACGAGCAGTACTTC. Protein: CASSPGREGLSYEQYF.

The chain couples TRBV5-1 to TRBJ2-1; 11 bases are shared with TRBD2. Germline V gives CDR1 SGHRS, CDR2 YFSETQ. The CDR3 extends over 16 amino acids. V shed 4 bases and J 8 bases; nucleotides not matched to a gene: 11. The CDR3 DNA follows: TGCGCCAGCAGCCCGGGGGCTAGCGGGAGGAGCTATGAGCAGTTCTTC. Residues: CASSPGASGRSYEQFF.

This clone was seen once. J is TRBJ2-7 and V is TRBV29-1; maybe TRBD1 (5 bases). Per the germline V gene, CDR1 is SQVTM and CDR2 is ANQGSEA. V lost 6 bases to trimming and J lost 0 bases, with 9 bases between them. The CDR3 is made up of 12 amino acids. CDR3 DNA: TGCAGCGTGCCTGACAGCTCCTACGAGCAGTACTTC. Protein: CSVPDSSYEQYF.

The gene calls are TRBV9 and TRBJ2-7; D is uncertain. Trimming stripped 0 bases from V and 2 bases from J, with 9 bases between. CDR1 is SGDLS and CDR2 is YYNGEE in the germline V gene. The CDR3 is 14 residues long. CDR3 loop: CASSVGLGAYEQYF. The DNA for the CDR3 is TGTGCCAGCAGCGTAGGTCTCGGAGCCTACGAGCAGTACTTC.

The chain employs TRBV2 and TRBJ2-3; D unresolved. Germline values: CDR1 SNHLY, CDR2 FYNNEI. The CDR3 is made up of 12 amino acids. The V end was cut by 6 bases, the J end by 3 bases, with 7 bases between. CDR3 residues: CASRERTDTQYF. In nucleotides, the CDR3 is TGTGCCAGCAGGGAACGAACAGATACGCAGTATTTT.

Of note for this clone: This sample also contains other DNA sequences that code for the same CDR3. The J gene is TRBJ1-3, the V gene TRBV6-5, with TRBD1 matching over 7 bases. V lost 5 bases, J lost 0 bases, and 1 base stayed unmatched. CDR3 length: 14 residues. Germline CDR1 and CDR2: MNHEY and SVGAGI. The CDR3 DNA is TGTGCCAGCAGTCGACAGGGCTCTGGAAACACCATATATTTT. It is translated as CASSRQGSGNTIYF.

The J gene is TRBJ1-4, the V gene TRBV4-3, with 10 bases fitting TRBD1. This CDR3 spans 14 amino acids. The ends lost 4 bases at V and 8 bases at J; junction bases unmatched: 4. Per the germline V gene, CDR1 is LGHNA and CDR2 is YSLEER. CDR3 coding DNA: TGCGCCAGCAGCCCGCGGACAGGGGGAGAAAAACTGTTTTTT. This encodes CASSPRTGGEKLFF.

J is TRBJ1-4 and V is TRBV5-1; the D gene is possibly TRBD1 (6 bases). Deletions cut 4 bases from V and 10 bases from J, with 20 bases between. CDR3 length: 15 residues. Germline-derived CDR1 and CDR2 are SGHRS and YFSETQ. This chain's CDR3 is CASSEGDNPTVKLFF. CDR3 nucleotide sequence: TGCGCCAGCAGCGAGGGGGACAATCCTACAGTAAAACTGTTTTTT.

The CDR3 DNA reads TGTGCCAGCAGTTACGGTCTACAGAGAGAAGCTTTCTTT. It yields the protein CASSYGLQREAFF. V gene TRBV6-5 combines with J gene TRBJ1-1; D is ambiguous. The CDR3 runs 13 residues. Germline CDR1 and CDR2: MNHEY and SVGAGI. Between the trimmed V and J ends, which lost 2 bases and 8 bases, there was a span of 12 bases.

The chain uses TRBV28 and TRBJ1-2, with 7 bases matching TRBD1. This CDR3 region has 14 residues. Germline loops: CDR1 MDHEN, CDR2 SYDVKM. V was clipped by 8 bases and J by 2 bases; unmatched bases: 8. CDR3 loop: CASARQGGNYGYTF. Here the CDR3 DNA reads TGTGCCAGCGCAAGACAGGGCGGGAACTATGGCTACACCTTC.

The rearrangement uses TRBV5-4 and TRBJ2-1; 10 bases match TRBD1. Germline V gene data show CDR1 as SGHNT and CDR2 as YYREEE (reference sequence). Germline trimming cut 6 bases from V and 2 bases from J; bases unmatched to any gene: 5. The CDR3 is 15 residues long. The CDR3 sequence is CASTATGGAYNEQFF. In DNA, the CDR3 is TGTGCCAGCACCGCGACAGGGGGCGCCTACAATGAGCAGTTCTTC. Full variable domain (remainder filled in from reference TRBV5-4 and TRBJ2-1): ETGVTQSPTHLIKTRGQQVTLRCSSQSGHNTVSWYQQALGQGPQFIFQYYREEENGRGNFPPRFSGLQFPNYSSELNVNALELDDSALYLCASTATGGAYNEQFFGPGTRLTVL.

The J gene is TRBJ2-7, the V gene TRBV29-1, with TRBD1 matching 9 bases. This CDR3 spans 14 amino acids. J lost 5 bases, V lost 3 bases, and 8 bases had no gene match. Germline values: CDR1 SQVTM, CDR2 ANQGSEA. The CDR3 DNA is TGCAGCGTTGAGAGACAGGGGGAGGGGGACGAGCAGTACTTC. This encodes CSVERQGEGDEQYF.

The rearrangement links TRBV7-9 to TRBJ1-3; D gene uncertain. The CDR3 is 15 amino acids. The germline V and J ends were trimmed by 5 bases and 0 bases, with 11 bases remaining between them. Germline V gene sequence: CDR1 SEHNR, CDR2 FQNEAQ (reference sequence). The CDR3 nucleotides read TGTGCCAGCAGCCTCGGACTTTTCTCTGGAAACACCATATATTTT. Its translation: CASSLGLFSGNTIYF. The variable domain in full, with the rest retrieved from reference TRBV7-9 and TRBJ1-3, is DTGVSQNPRHKITKRGQNVTFRCDPISEHNRLYWYRQTLGQGPEFLTYFQNEAQLEKSRLLSDRFSAERPKGSFSTLEIQRTEQGDSAMYLCASSLGLFSGNTIYFGEGSWLTVV.

The V and J genes are TRBV7-6 and TRBJ1-4; D not resolved. The CDR3 length is 15 residues. Trimming removed 1 base at V and 6 bases at J, with 12 bases between. CDR1 SGHVS and CDR2 FNYEAQ come from the germline V gene. CDR3 region: CASSLDGGSDEKLFF. As DNA, the CDR3 is TGTGCCAGCAGCTTAGATGGCGGGTCCGATGAAAAACTGTTTTTT.

This clone was observed a handful of times. The chain links TRBV6-5 to TRBJ2-5; possibly TRBD1 for D (7 bases). Trimming removed 2 bases from V and 3 bases from J, with 13 bases in between. The CDR3 is made up of 15 amino acids. CDR1 and CDR2 from the germline V gene are MNHEY and SVGAGI. The CDR3 reads CASSYAGGTEETQYF. CDR3 DNA sequence: TGTGCCAGCAGTTACGCAGGGGGGACCGAAGAGACCCAGTACTTC.

This chain links TRBV9 with TRBJ2-7; D gene uncertain. Trimming removed 0 bases from V and 7 bases from J, with 11 bases in between. Per germline, CDR1 SGDLS and CDR2 YYNGEE. This CDR3 has 13 amino acids. This CDR3 reads CASSVARATEQYF. The CDR3 DNA is TGTGCCAGCAGCGTAGCCCGGGCTACGGAGCAGTACTTC.

The chain is built from TRBV7-3 and TRBJ2-7; a weak D match, TRBD2 (5 bases). The CDR3 has 13 residues. V was trimmed by 3 bases and J by 6 bases, leaving 12 bases between them. CDR1 is SGHTA, CDR2 FQGTGA, per germline. CDR3 sequence reads: CASSFSGSGEQYF. The CDR3 DNA follows: TGTGCCAGCAGCTTCTCGGGGTCGGGCGAGCAGTACTTC.

The genes are TRBV30 and TRBJ1-2; 10 bases map to TRBD1. In germline, CDR1 is GTSNPN, CDR2 SVGIG (reference sequence). The CDR3 spans 13 residues. V was pared by 7 bases and J by 5 bases, with 7 bases of the junction left unmatched. CDR3 DNA: TGTGCCTCCAGACAGGGGGCAGGGTATGGCTACACCTTC. The encoded protein is CASRQGAGYGYTF. Looking up the rest from reference TRBV30 and TRBJ1-2 gives the full variable domain: SQTIHQWPATLVQPVGSPLSLECTVEGTSNPNLYWYRQAAGRGLQLLFYSVGIGQISSEVPQNLSASRPQDRQFILSSKKLLLSDSGFYLCASRQGAGYGYTFGSGTRLTVV.

On this clone: Other DNA sequences of this sample code for an identical CDR3. This rearrangement joins TRBV28 to TRBJ1-4, with D perhaps TRBD1 (5 bases). This CDR3 region has 16 residues. The germline V gene has CDR1 MDHEN and CDR2 SYDVKM. Trimming removed 2 bases at V and 0 bases at J, with 10 bases between. In nucleotides, the CDR3 is TGTGCCAGCAGTTTAAGGGGTACCTCAACTAATGAAAAACTGTTTTTT. It translates to CASSLRGTSTNEKLFF.

This chain links TRBV28 with TRBJ2-7, with D perhaps TRBD2 (6 bases). Trimming took off 5 bases at V and 0 bases at J, with 14 bases between the two ends. CDR1 and CDR2 (germline): MDHEN, SYDVKM. This CDR3 has 15 residues. The CDR3 DNA sequence: TGTGCCAGCAGTGGGACGGGGGACCGCTCCTACGAGCAGTACTTC. Translation: CASSGTGDRSYEQYF.

The J gene is TRBJ2-5, the V gene TRBV5-1, with TRBD1 as a possible D gene (6 bases). The CDR3 runs to 16 residues. In germline, CDR1 is SGHRS, CDR2 YFSETQ. Trimming shortened V by 0 bases and J by 2 bases, and 14 bases separated the two germline ends. CDR3 region: CASSLGLVRGQETQYF. CDR3 bases: TGCGCCAGCAGCTTGGGCCTCGTAAGGGGGCAAGAGACCCAGTACTTC.

The chain uses TRBV5-1 and TRBJ2-1; 8 nucleotides agree with TRBD2. CDR3 size: 15 residues. The germline CDR1 and CDR2 sequences are SGHRS and YFSETQ. J lost 1 base, V lost 1 base, and 1 base had no gene match. This CDR3 is CASSLPSGSYNEQFF. The CDR3 DNA follows: TGCGCCAGCAGCTTGCCTAGCGGGTCCTACAATGAGCAGTTCTTC.

This chain links TRBV10-1 with TRBJ2-1; D may be TRBD1 (5 bases). The CDR3 is 11 residues long. Trimming removed 9 bases at V and 8 bases at J, with 11 bases between. Germline V gene sequence: CDR1 WNHNN, CDR2 SYGVQD (reference sequence). CDR3 amino acids: CARSGCDEQFF. CDR3 DNA sequence: TGCGCCAGGTCAGGGTGCGATGAGCAGTTCTTC.

About this clone: The same CDR3 is also encoded by other DNA sequences in this sample. The chain combines TRBV2 with TRBJ2-1, with no clear D. Per germline, CDR1 SNHLY and CDR2 FYNNEI. The CDR3 has 11 amino acids. Trimming shortened V by 6 bases and J by 4 bases, and 4 bases separated the two germline ends. The CDR3 is CASSSYNEQFF. CDR3 nucleotide sequence: TGTGCCAGCAGCTCTTACAATGAGCAGTTCTTC.

The chain has TRBV7-9 and TRBJ2-3, with no clear D. There are 11 residues in the CDR3. V lost 5 bases and J lost 3, with 3 bases in between. The germline gives CDR1 SEHNR, CDR2 FQNEAQ (reference sequence). In nucleotides, the CDR3 is TGTGCCAGCAGCCAAACAGATACGCAGTATTTT. Translating gives CASSQTDTQYF.